The text below deals with one T cell receptor (beta chain). Only a few counts were recorded for this clonotype. Its specific antigen is unknown. Base qualities are missing; no much larger clone stands one base away. This sample is part of a study of T-cell memory formation after mild COVID-19 (dated by TCRdb to the early 2020s). Describing the broader study: Most TCR sequence clusters were specific to one of the two donors. In a couple of donors, T-cell clones that expanded and contracted after mild COVID-19 were tracked by sequencing TCRalpha and TCRbeta repertoires over time. The cohort was made up of two young adult volunteers, one female and one male, who were previously healthy. Findings and caveats that apply to the study as a whole: Some responding clones were detected in pre-infection memory, which suggested that pre-existing cross-reactive memory T cells had joined the SARS-CoV-2 response. Only two mild cases were covered in the study, and larger cohorts including severe cases with pre-infection samples were considered necessary. Contracting CD4+ clones appeared mostly in the CM and EM memory subsets, whereas CD8+ clones were enriched in EMRA. Clones contracting from day 15 to 85 had balanced CD4/CD8 phenotypes, while a second wave expanding from day 15 to 37 was biased towards CD4+. SARS-CoV-2 specificity was not confirmed for the second-wave clones peaking on day 37.

CDR1 and CDR2 are drawn from the germline V gene: SGHTA, FQGNSA. The CDR3 runs 14 amino acids, cysteine and phenylalanine included. The kept DNA is CDR3 alone, 42 bases in frame from the first base. V was cut back by 4 bases and J by 0 bases, leaving a gap of 7 bases between them. Sequencer: Illumina NovaSeq 6000. Using 5'RACE with constant-segment primers, TCRalpha and TCRbeta cDNA libraries were constructed, with sample barcodes and unique molecular identifiers added in the process. RNA was extracted from every sample with Trizol reagent. Amplification of the libraries took two PCR steps, and the second step added a second sample barcode plus Illumina TruSeq adapters. The libraries were sequenced on an Illumina NovaSeq using 2 x 150 bp paired-end reads. The authors' pipeline ran thus. With migec v1.2.7, reads were demultiplexed and then collapsed into UMI-guided consensus sequences. With mixcr v2.1.11, UMI consensuses were aligned to TRA and TRB V and J templates and assembled into clonotypes. A clonotype was counted as expanded or contracted only if both edgeR and NoisET called the change significant, with noise models trained on biological replicates. For edgeR calls, the cutoffs were a false discovery rate-adjusted p below 0.01 and a log2 fold-change threshold of 1. As an exploratory analysis of dynamics, PCA with hierarchical clustering was applied to max-normalized trajectories of the 1000 most abundant clonotypes. Separately sequenced CD4+ and CD8+ repertoires were used to assign the CD4 or CD8 phenotype of responding clones. In-frame beta chains were kept once TCRdb had trimmed the public reads at Q25 with fastp and called clones with MiXCR. Rows matching on CDR3 protein sequence are summarized as one entry with the most common DNA and genes. These V and J calls derive from TCRdb rather than the authors' analysis. The sample table shows fewer than 650,000 distinct CDR3 sequences, and less than 25% are seen once. The leading ten clones occupy about 8.2% of the sample.

Ficoll-Paque density gradient centrifugation was the method used to isolate PBMCs. In this chain, TRBV7-2 is recombined with TRBJ2-1, with the identity of the D gene unclear. The specimen was PBMCs or a T cell subset sorted from them (not recorded which). The TCR originated in an adult woman who had mild COVID-19 (a few samples of this study predate the infection). The sample titles of this study are shuffled in the database, so cell type and time point are left out; the donor was told from shared clones. The CDR3 here reads CASSSSLSYNEQFF. The DNA sequence reads TGTGCCAGCAGCTCAAGCCTCTCCTACAATGAGCAGTTCTTC.